This T cell receptor beta chain came from a study of T cell clonality in common variable immunodeficiency. General study points: Fewer TCRbeta clones were shared among CVID subjects than controls. Reportedly, TCR beta sequences from common variable immunodeficiency showed fewer deletions and N-nucleotide insertions.

Generated by immunoSEQ multiplex PCR, the TCRdb table keeps only in-frame clones and is missing some. This sample carries more than 20,000 clones, none of them present only once. Aged 9 to 64 years, CVID subjects averaged about 39 years old. Most patients and controls had Caucasian heritage. As regards this clone: Its specificity is unknown.

The sequenced material came from peripheral blood mononuclear cells. The TCR was taken from a human donor with common variable immunodeficiency.

The CDR3 region is CSASNLQDEKLFF. The sequenced CDR3 bases are TGCAGTGCTTCCAATCTACAGGATGAAAAA. This chain uses TRBV20-1 with TRBJ1-4, with D possibly being TRBD1 (5 bases). The CDR3 end lies 3 residues beyond the end of the read and is filled in from the germline J gene. The germline V and J ends were trimmed by 5 bases and 6 bases, with 13 bases remaining between them. CDR1 is DFQATT and CDR2 is SNEGSKA in the germline V gene (reference sequence). CDR3 length: 13 amino acids.